This T cell receptor beta chain originates from a study of blood T cell repertoires in COVID-19. The wider study: Both acute and convalescent COVID-19 samples were obtained from the United States, Italy and Spain. From T cells, B-cell-depleted T cells, or PBMCs came the material, which was cDNA or gDNA.

CDR3 length: 11 residues. Trimming stripped 5 bases from V and 8 bases from J, with 6 bases between. In the original processing: Amplifying reference gene primers gave estimates of nucleated cell counts. Here immunoSEQ multiplex PCR was the method, and the copy in TCRdb shows in-frame clones only, minus some. V and J calls and clone size are as listed in that table; D and trimming were resolved from the DNA. Of under 100,000 clones in the sample, roughly 90% were seen once. This receptor was taken from a woman between 65 and 79 years old with acute or convalescent COVID-19. The chain carries TRBV12-3 or TRBV12-4 and TRBJ2-2; no clear D. What was sequenced was peripheral blood. The CDR3 reads CASSRRGELFF. CDR3 sequence (DNA): TGTGCCAGCAGTCGGCGGGGGGAGCTGTTTTTT.